These T cell receptor beta chains were read from a single sample in a study of cytomegalovirus exposure and HLA in healthy donors. Measured with immunoSEQ multiplex PCR; TCRdb has only the in-frame clones, and not every one. The sample lists about 82,000 clones, 10% occurring once. Sequences were obtained from PBMCs. The receptors come from a man aged 55 to 70 in good health and CMV-seropositive. Both conserved end residues are part of each CDR3. The D gene is left open where the match is weak. Part of the rows lack a size; the others show once, few, many or a class for expanded clones.

D gene: TRBD1
clone size: -
J gene: TRBJ1-1
V gene: TRBV6-4
CDR3 DNA: TGTGCCAGCAGTGAATACGGGACAGGGGAGGGGAACACTGAAGCTTTCTTT
CDR3 protein: CASSEYGTGEGNTEAFF

D gene: -
clone size: -
J gene: TRBJ1-1
V gene: TRBV28
CDR3 DNA: TGTGCCAGCAGACTAACCACGGGGGGGGGCACTGAAGCTTTCTTT
CDR3 protein: CASRLTTGGGTEAFF

D gene: -
clone size: few
J gene: TRBJ2-3
V gene: TRBV6-5
CDR3 DNA: TGTGCCAGCAGGGATATAGGCACAGATGCGCAGTATTTT
CDR3 protein: CASRDIGTDAQYF

D gene: -
clone size: -
J gene: TRBJ1-3
V gene: TRBV30
CDR3 DNA: TGTGCCTGGACCCCGAGGAGCTCTGGAAACACCATATATTTT
CDR3 protein: CAWTPRSSGNTIYF

D gene: -
clone size: once
J gene: TRBJ1-4
V gene: TRBV11-2
CDR3 DNA: TGTGCCAGCAGCTCCACTACAACGACCTCCTTTGAAAAACTGTTTTTT
CDR3 protein: CASSSTTTTSFEKLFF

D gene: -
clone size: few
J gene: TRBJ1-4
V gene: TRBV11-2
CDR3 DNA: TGTGCCAGCAGCTTGACTGAGAATGAAAAACTGTTTTTT
CDR3 protein: CASSLTENEKLFF

D gene: -
clone size: -
J gene: TRBJ2-5
V gene: TRBV5-1
CDR3 DNA: TGCGCCAGCAGCTTTGCCAGCCCCCGGGAGGAGACCCAGTACTTC
CDR3 protein: CASSFASPREETQYF

D gene: TRBD2
clone size: -
J gene: TRBJ2-3
V gene: TRBV5-1
CDR3 DNA: TGCGCCAGCAGCTTCGGGGGGGCCAAGGATACGCAGTATTTT
CDR3 protein: CASSFGGAKDTQYF

D gene: -
clone size: few
J gene: TRBJ1-4
V gene: TRBV7-8
CDR3 DNA: TGTGCCAGCAGCTTAGCTCAGACAGTCCTTAATGAAAAACTGTTTTTT
CDR3 protein: CASSLAQTVLNEKLFF

D gene: -
clone size: -
J gene: TRBJ1-1
V gene: TRBV10-3
CDR3 DNA: TGTGCCATCAGGAACCAGGGTGGGAACACTGAAGCTTTCTTT
CDR3 protein: CAIRNQGGNTEAFF

D gene: TRBD1
clone size: few
J gene: TRBJ2-1
V gene: TRBV19
CDR3 DNA: TGTGCCAGTACCCTAGGACAGGGTCTCTACAATGAGCAGTTCTTC
CDR3 protein: CASTLGQGLYNEQFF

D gene: -
clone size: -
J gene: TRBJ2-5
V gene: TRBV28
CDR3 DNA: TGTGCCAGCAGTTACCGGGACTGGAAAGAGACCCAGTACTTC
CDR3 protein: CASSYRDWKETQYF

D gene: -
clone size: -
J gene: TRBJ1-4
V gene: TRBV5-6
CDR3 DNA: TGTGCCAGCAGCTTGGTGAACTCCGGGGTACGAAATGAAAAACTGTTTTTT
CDR3 protein: CASSLVNSGVRNEKLFF

D gene: TRBD1
clone size: -
J gene: TRBJ2-2
V gene: TRBV9
CDR3 DNA: TGTGCCAGCAGCCCCGTGACAGGGATGAACACCGGGGAGCTGTTTTTT
CDR3 protein: CASSPVTGMNTGELFF

D gene: -
clone size: -
J gene: TRBJ1-5
V gene: TRBV7-8
CDR3 DNA: TGTGCCAGCGCATCGTTAAGGGGATCTAATCAGCCCCAGCATTTT
CDR3 protein: CASASLRGSNQPQHF

D gene: TRBD2
clone size: -
J gene: TRBJ2-1
V gene: TRBV5-1
CDR3 DNA: TGCGCCAGCAGCTTGGTACCCCAGCGGGAGGCTAAAAATGAGCAGTTCTTC
CDR3 protein: CASSLVPQREAKNEQFF

D gene: -
clone size: -
J gene: TRBJ2-7
V gene: TRBV7-2
CDR3 DNA: TGTGCCAGCAGCTTAGTTCGGGAGAGCTCCTACGAGCAGTACTTC
CDR3 protein: CASSLVRESSYEQYF

D gene: -
clone size: few
J gene: TRBJ2-7
V gene: TRBV7-3
CDR3 DNA: TGTGCCAGCAGCTTAGCTAGCGCTCGCGAGCAGTACTTC
CDR3 protein: CASSLASAREQYF

D gene: TRBD1
clone size: -
J gene: TRBJ2-7
V gene: TRBV5-1
CDR3 DNA: TGCGCCAGCAGCGGGGGACAGGGGGCCTACGAGCAGTACTTC
CDR3 protein: CASSGGQGAYEQYF

D gene: -
clone size: few
J gene: TRBJ2-6
V gene: TRBV19
CDR3 DNA: TGTGCCAGTAGTACAAGGACAGACTCTGGGGCCAACGTCCTGACTTTC
CDR3 protein: CASSTRTDSGANVLTF

D gene: -
clone size: few
J gene: TRBJ2-5
V gene: TRBV28
CDR3 DNA: TGTGCCAGCAGTCCACCCGGACAGTGGCGGGAGACCCAGTACTTC
CDR3 protein: CASSPPGQWRETQYF

D gene: -
clone size: few
J gene: TRBJ2-5
V gene: TRBV7-9
CDR3 DNA: TGTGCCAGCAGCTTTAGCTTGGAGCAGTGGACCCAGTACTTC
CDR3 protein: CASSFSLEQWTQYF

D gene: -
clone size: few
J gene: TRBJ1-3
V gene: TRBV30
CDR3 DNA: TGTGCCTGGAGTAGGGACATCACGGGCTCTGGAAACACCATATATTTT
CDR3 protein: CAWSRDITGSGNTIYF

D gene: -
clone size: -
J gene: TRBJ2-5
V gene: TRBV27
CDR3 DNA: TGTGCCAGCAGTTCGGGAGAGACCCAGTACTTC
CDR3 protein: CASSSGETQYF

D gene: TRBD2
clone size: -
J gene: TRBJ2-1
V gene: TRBV7-2
CDR3 DNA: TGTGCCAGCAGCGGCCGGACTAGCGGATACAATGAGCAGTTCTTC
CDR3 protein: CASSGRTSGYNEQFF

D gene: -
clone size: few
J gene: TRBJ2-7
V gene: TRBV19
CDR3 DNA: TGTGCCAGTAGTCGCCGGGATCGATACGAGCAGTACTTC
CDR3 protein: CASSRRDRYEQYF

D gene: -
clone size: -
J gene: TRBJ1-4
V gene: TRBV27
CDR3 DNA: TGTGCCAGCGAGAGGGGGGGGGTGGGAAAACTGTTTTTT
CDR3 protein: CASERGGVGKLFF

D gene: -
clone size: many
J gene: TRBJ2-6
V gene: TRBV18
CDR3 DNA: TGTGCCAGCTCAGGAGGGACGGGGGACTCTGGGGCCAACGTCCTGACTTTC
CDR3 protein: CASSGGTGDSGANVLTF

D gene: -
clone size: many
J gene: TRBJ1-5
V gene: TRBV28
CDR3 DNA: TGTGCCAGCAGTTCCCCGGGCGGGCCCAATGCGCCCCAGCATTTT
CDR3 protein: CASSSPGGPNAPQHF

D gene: TRBD1
clone size: few
J gene: TRBJ2-7
V gene: TRBV11-2
CDR3 DNA: TGTGCCAGCAGCTTAGCAGGGGGAAACGAGCAGTACTTC
CDR3 protein: CASSLAGGNEQYF

D gene: TRBD2
clone size: -
J gene: TRBJ2-2
V gene: TRBV5-1
CDR3 DNA: TGCGCCAGCAGCTTCGGGACTAGCGGGGGTGCCGCGAACACCGGGGAGCTGTTTTTT
CDR3 protein: CASSFGTSGGAANTGELFF

D gene: TRBD2
clone size: -
J gene: TRBJ2-2
V gene: TRBV2
CDR3 DNA: TGTGCCAGCAGGCATAGCGGGCCTTACACCGGGGAGCTGTTTTTT
CDR3 protein: CASRHSGPYTGELFF

D gene: TRBD2
clone size: few
J gene: TRBJ2-1
V gene: TRBV9
CDR3 DNA: TGTGCCAGCAGCACGAGAAGCGGGGGGCGGGATGAGCAGTTCTTC
CDR3 protein: CASSTRSGGRDEQFF

D gene: -
clone size: -
J gene: TRBJ2-1
V gene: TRBV7-9
CDR3 DNA: TGTGCCAGCAGCTTAGTATCGGGAATCGGTGAGCAGTTCTTC
CDR3 protein: CASSLVSGIGEQFF

D gene: -
clone size: few
J gene: TRBJ2-4
V gene: TRBV18
CDR3 DNA: TGTGCCAGCTCACCACTGGACACTGGAGCCAAAAACATTCAGTACTTC
CDR3 protein: CASSPLDTGAKNIQYF

D gene: TRBD2
clone size: -
J gene: TRBJ2-1
V gene: TRBV25-1
CDR3 DNA: TGTGCCAGCAGTGAACTAAGCGGGGGGTGGGATGAGCAGTTCTTC
CDR3 protein: CASSELSGGWDEQFF

D gene: -
clone size: -
J gene: TRBJ2-3
V gene: TRBV7-2
CDR3 DNA: TGTGCCAGCAGCTTAGAGAGGGCAGATACGCAGTATTTT
CDR3 protein: CASSLERADTQYF

D gene: TRBD1
clone size: few
J gene: TRBJ2-5
V gene: TRBV5-6
CDR3 DNA: TGTGCCAGCAGCCCGGACAGGCAAGAGACCCAGTACTTC
CDR3 protein: CASSPDRQETQYF

D gene: -
clone size: -
J gene: TRBJ1-3
V gene: TRBV11-2
CDR3 DNA: TGTGCCAGCAGCTTAGACAGGGGAAACACCATATATTTT
CDR3 protein: CASSLDRGNTIYF

D gene: -
clone size: -
J gene: TRBJ2-7
V gene: TRBV29-1
CDR3 DNA: TGCAGCGTTGACCACGGGAGAAGCAACGAGCAGTACTTC
CDR3 protein: CSVDHGRSNEQYF

D gene: -
clone size: -
J gene: TRBJ2-5
V gene: TRBV29-1
CDR3 DNA: TGCAGCGTTGAAGTCTGGTGGGGTGGGGCGGGGGAGACCCAGTACTTC
CDR3 protein: CSVEVWWGGAGETQYF

D gene: -
clone size: -
J gene: TRBJ2-7
V gene: TRBV29-1
CDR3 DNA: TGCAGCGTTGGACAGAGCTCCTACGAGCAGTACTTC
CDR3 protein: CSVGQSSYEQYF

D gene: TRBD1
clone size: -
J gene: TRBJ2-7
V gene: TRBV4-2
CDR3 DNA: TGTGCCAGCAGCGGAAGACAGGGATCCCCGTCCTACGAGCAGTACTTC
CDR3 protein: CASSGRQGSPSYEQYF

D gene: TRBD1
clone size: -
J gene: TRBJ1-5
V gene: TRBV30
CDR3 DNA: TGTGCCTGGAGTGAGGATCCGAGACAGGGCACCTCCGACAATCAGCCCCACCATTTT
CDR3 protein: CAWSEDPRQGTSDNQPHHF

D gene: -
clone size: -
J gene: TRBJ1-5
V gene: TRBV6-1
CDR3 DNA: TGTGCCAGCAGTGAAGGGGGAGGGTTCAATCAGCCCCAGCATTTT
CDR3 protein: CASSEGGGFNQPQHF

D gene: TRBD2
clone size: -
J gene: TRBJ2-5
V gene: TRBV7-2
CDR3 DNA: TGTGCCAGCAGCCAAACAAGCGGGAAATTGGAGACCCAGTACTTC
CDR3 protein: CASSQTSGKLETQYF

D gene: -
clone size: -
J gene: TRBJ2-6
V gene: TRBV11-2
CDR3 DNA: TGTGCCAGCAGCTTAGATATCAGGCCCTCTGGGGCCAACGTCCTGACTTTC
CDR3 protein: CASSLDIRPSGANVLTF

D gene: TRBD2
clone size: few
J gene: TRBJ2-3
V gene: TRBV30
CDR3 DNA: TGTGCCTGGAGCGATGGGACTAGCGGAGAAAGCACAGATACGCAGTATTTT
CDR3 protein: CAWSDGTSGESTDTQYF

D gene: TRBD2
clone size: -
J gene: TRBJ2-3
V gene: TRBV28
CDR3 DNA: TGTGCCACCAAGCGGGGGACAGATACGCAGTATTTT
CDR3 protein: CATKRGTDTQYF

D gene: TRBD1
clone size: -
J gene: TRBJ2-1
V gene: TRBV29-1
CDR3 DNA: TGCAGCGTCGTTGCAGGGGGTTCAAATGAGCAGTTCTTC
CDR3 protein: CSVVAGGSNEQFF

D gene: -
clone size: -
J gene: TRBJ1-3
V gene: TRBV6-6
CDR3 DNA: TGTGCCAGCAGTACAGGGATCTCTGGAAACACCATATATTTT
CDR3 protein: CASSTGISGNTIYF

D gene: TRBD1
clone size: few
J gene: TRBJ1-2
V gene: TRBV19
CDR3 DNA: TGTGCCAGTACCACAGGACAGGCTCCGCGGTATGGCTACACCTTC
CDR3 protein: CASTTGQAPRYGYTF

D gene: -
clone size: few
J gene: TRBJ2-3
V gene: TRBV5-1
CDR3 DNA: TGCGCCAGCAGAAAGGGGGCAGATACGCAGTATTTT
CDR3 protein: CASRKGADTQYF

D gene: TRBD1
clone size: few
J gene: TRBJ1-5
V gene: TRBV18
CDR3 DNA: TGTGCCAGCTCACCAGGACAGGGGAATCAGCCCCAGCATTTT
CDR3 protein: CASSPGQGNQPQHF

D gene: TRBD1
clone size: -
J gene: TRBJ2-7
V gene: TRBV28
CDR3 DNA: TGTGCCAGCAGTCCGCGACAGGGAAGAGGTCTCGGCCGGTACGAGCAGTACTTC
CDR3 protein: CASSPRQGRGLGRYEQYF

D gene: TRBD2
clone size: few
J gene: TRBJ2-1
V gene: TRBV5-4
CDR3 DNA: TGTGCCAGCAGCGCCGGGACTAGTTACTACAATGAGCAGTTCTTC
CDR3 protein: CASSAGTSYYNEQFF

D gene: TRBD1
clone size: few
J gene: TRBJ2-5
V gene: TRBV19
CDR3 DNA: TGTGCCAGTACCCAGGGGGCCCAAGAGACCCAGTACTTC
CDR3 protein: CASTQGAQETQYF

D gene: -
clone size: few
J gene: TRBJ1-4
V gene: TRBV7-2
CDR3 DNA: TGTGCCAGCAGCTTAGAGGGGTGGGATGAAAAACTGTTTTTT
CDR3 protein: CASSLEGWDEKLFF

D gene: -
clone size: -
J gene: TRBJ1-1
V gene: TRBV6-6
CDR3 DNA: TGTGCCAGCAGTTACCGGGATCCTGAAGCTTTCTTT
CDR3 protein: CASSYRDPEAFF